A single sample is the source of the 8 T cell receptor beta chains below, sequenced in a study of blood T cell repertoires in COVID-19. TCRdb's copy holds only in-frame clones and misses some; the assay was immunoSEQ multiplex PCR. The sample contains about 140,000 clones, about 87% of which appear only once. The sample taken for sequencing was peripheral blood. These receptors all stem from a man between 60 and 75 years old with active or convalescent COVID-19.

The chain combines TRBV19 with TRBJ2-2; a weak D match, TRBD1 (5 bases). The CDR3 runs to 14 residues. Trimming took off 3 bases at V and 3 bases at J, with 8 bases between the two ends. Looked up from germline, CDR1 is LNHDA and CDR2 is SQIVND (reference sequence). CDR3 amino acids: CASSIQGYTGELFF. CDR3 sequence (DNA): TGTGCCAGTAGTATCCAGGGTTACACCGGGGAGCTGTTTTTT.

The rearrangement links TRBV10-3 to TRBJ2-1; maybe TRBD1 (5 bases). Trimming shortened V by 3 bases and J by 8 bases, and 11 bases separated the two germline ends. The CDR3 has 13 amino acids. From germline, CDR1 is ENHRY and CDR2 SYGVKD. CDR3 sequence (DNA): TGTGCCATCAGTGATGGGCAGGGTGATGAGCAGTTCTTC. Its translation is CAISDGQGDEQFF.

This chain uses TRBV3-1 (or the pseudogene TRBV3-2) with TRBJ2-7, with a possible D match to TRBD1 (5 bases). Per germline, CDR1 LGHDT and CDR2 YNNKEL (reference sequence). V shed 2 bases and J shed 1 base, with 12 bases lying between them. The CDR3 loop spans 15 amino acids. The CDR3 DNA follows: TGTGCCAGCAGCCAAAGAAGGGGAATGTCCTACGAGCAGTACTTC. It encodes CASSQRRGMSYEQYF.

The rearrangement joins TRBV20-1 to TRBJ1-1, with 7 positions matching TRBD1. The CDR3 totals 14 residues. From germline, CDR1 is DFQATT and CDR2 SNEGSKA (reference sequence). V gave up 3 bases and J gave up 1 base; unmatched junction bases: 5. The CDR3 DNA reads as TGCAGTGCTAGTCAGGGGGTAACGAACACTGAAGCTTTCTTT. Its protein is CSASQGVTNTEAFF.

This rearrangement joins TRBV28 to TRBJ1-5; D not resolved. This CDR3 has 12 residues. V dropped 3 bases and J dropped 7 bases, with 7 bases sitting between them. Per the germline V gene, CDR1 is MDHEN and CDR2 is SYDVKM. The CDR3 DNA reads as TGTGCCAGCAGTTTTAGCCAGCAGCCCCAGCATTTT. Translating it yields CASSFSQQPQHF.

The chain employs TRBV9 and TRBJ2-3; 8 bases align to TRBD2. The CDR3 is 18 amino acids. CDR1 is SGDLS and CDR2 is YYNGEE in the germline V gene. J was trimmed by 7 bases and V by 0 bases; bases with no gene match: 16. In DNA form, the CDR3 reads TGTGCCAGCAGCGTAGGAGGGGCGGTGTCGGGAGGGCCACATACGCAGTATTTT. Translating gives CASSVGGAVSGGPHTQYF.

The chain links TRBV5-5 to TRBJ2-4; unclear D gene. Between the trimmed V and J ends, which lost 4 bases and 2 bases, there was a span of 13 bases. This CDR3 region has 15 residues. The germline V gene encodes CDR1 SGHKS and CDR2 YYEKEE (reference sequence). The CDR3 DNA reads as TGTGCCAGCAGCCCCCTAAGTCCGTCCAAAAACATTCAGTACTTC. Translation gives CASSPLSPSKNIQYF.

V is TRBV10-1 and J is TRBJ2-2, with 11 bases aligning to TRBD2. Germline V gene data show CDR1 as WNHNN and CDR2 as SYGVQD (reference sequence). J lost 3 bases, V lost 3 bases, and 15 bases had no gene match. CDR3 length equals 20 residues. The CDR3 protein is CASSDSDRLAGKEDTGELFF. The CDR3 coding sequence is TGCGCCAGCAGTGATAGTGACCGACTAGCGGGAAAGGAAGACACCGGGGAGCTGTTTTTT.